A single sample is the source of the 17 T cell receptor beta chains below, sequenced in a study of monozygotic twins with inflammatory bowel disease. TCRdb reprocessed the 5' RACE reads and keeps a single row for each CDR3 protein, giving no DNA. The sample includes around 400,000 distinct CDR3 sequences. The sample consisted of blood. The receptors originated from a human donor with ulcerative colitis or Crohn's disease, or a healthy co-twin of an affected twin (not recorded which).

The rearrangement uses TRBV7-2 and TRBJ1-6; the D call from TCRdb, TRBD1, cannot be confirmed without DNA. The CDR3 loop spans 16 amino acids. CDR1 is SGHTA, CDR2 FQGNSA, per germline. The CDR3 loop reads CASSLGQTLFNSPLHF.

The chain combines TRBV7-2 with TRBJ2-1; checking the TCRdb D call of TRBD2 is not possible without DNA. CDR3 length equals 15 residues. Germline assignment: CDR1 SGHTA and CDR2 FQGNSA. The CDR3 protein is CASSPRPSGSNEQFF.

V gene TRBV29-1 combines with J gene TRBJ2-6. Germline CDR1 is SQVTM and CDR2 is ANQGSEA. The CDR3 is 14 residues long. CDR3: CSVGLTSGANVLTF.

The J gene is TRBJ2-2, the V gene TRBV6-1; TCRdb selects TRBD1, and the lack of DNA leaves this call unchecked. This CDR3 spans 15 amino acids. From germline, CDR1 is MNHNS and CDR2 SASEGT. The CDR3 reads CASSWDHPGAGELFF.

This sequence joins TRBV7-3 and TRBJ2-1; no DNA is available, so the TRBD1 call from TCRdb remains unchecked. CDR1 SGHTA and CDR2 FQGTGA come from the germline V gene. The CDR3 runs 14 residues. CDR3 amino acids: CASSLETMGHEQFF.

This chain joins TRBV12-3 or TRBV12-4 and TRBJ2-2; TCRdb's D call, TRBD1, is unchecked because there is no DNA. The CDR3 length is 15 residues. CDR3 region: CASSFGRSNTGELFF.

This chain joins TRBV29-1 and TRBJ2-3; the D call of TRBD2 rests on TCRdb alone, since no DNA is present to check it. The CDR3 contains 15 residues. Per the germline V gene, CDR1 is SQVTM and CDR2 is ANQGSEA. The CDR3 is CSVEVTSGSTDTQYF.

The CDR3 loop is CASSQSKSPRNEQYF. The J gene is TRBJ2-7, the V gene TRBV7-2; TCRdb proposes TRBD2, but this gene call is untestable without DNA. Germline CDR1 is SGHTA and CDR2 is FQGNSA. The CDR3 length is 15 residues.

The V call is TRBV29-1, the J call TRBJ2-1; TCRdb's assignment of TRBD1 cannot be checked, as there is no DNA. The germline V gene has CDR1 SQVTM and CDR2 ANQGSEA. CDR3 length: 11 residues. CDR3 residues: CSVSGAGEQFF.

CDR3 in amino acids: CASSLSPGETQYF. This sequence joins TRBV7-3 and TRBJ2-5; lacking DNA, the TRBD1 call made by TCRdb goes unchecked. CDR3 length: 13 amino acids. CDR1 is SGHTA, CDR2 FQGTGA, per germline.

V and J are TRBV12-3 or TRBV12-4 and TRBJ2-7; TCRdb reports TRBD1, a call that lacks DNA to check it against. This CDR3 is built from 14 residues. CDR3 protein: CASSRTGGLYEQYF.

CDR3 protein: CAISPDSFEQYF. This chain links TRBV10-3 with TRBJ2-7. CDR3 length: 12 residues. CDR1 is ENHRY and CDR2 is SYGVKD in the germline V gene.

The rearrangement uses TRBV4-2 and TRBJ2-7. The CDR3 consists of 14 residues. Germline V lookup: CDR1 LGHNA, CDR2 YNFKEQ. CDR3 sequence reads: CASSQDAREEEQYF.

The gene calls are TRBV5-5 and TRBJ2-3. The CDR3 is made up of 16 amino acids. Germline V gene sequence: CDR1 SGHKS, CDR2 YYEKEE (reference sequence). The CDR3 sequence: CASSLGSGMGTDTQYF.

J is TRBJ2-2 and V is TRBV18; TCRdb reports TRBD1, a call that lacks DNA to check it against. CDR1 KGHSH and CDR2 LQKENI come from the germline V gene. The CDR3 totals 17 residues. Here the CDR3 reads CASSPILRGPNTGELFF.

Judged by frequency, this clonotype is medium-sized (0.01 to 0.1%). CDR3 loop: CAISESTGTYEQYF. V gene TRBV10-3 combines with J gene TRBJ2-7. Germline lookup yields CDR1 ENHRY and CDR2 SYGVKD. This CDR3 spans 14 amino acids.

V usage is TRBV28 and J usage is TRBJ2-7; TCRdb calls TRBD2, which cannot be checked without DNA. Germline V CDR1 and CDR2: MDHEN, SYDVKM. The CDR3 spans 15 residues. The CDR3 sequence is CASSLGLAGDYEQYF.